Here is one T cell receptor beta chain with its context. Germline CDR1 reads SGHVS; CDR2 reads FQNEAQ. This CDR3 is 16 amino acids long. V lost 5 bases to trimming and J lost 5 bases, with 18 bases between them. TCRdb's copy holds only in-frame clones and misses some; the assay was immunoSEQ multiplex PCR. Of over 120,000 clones listed, roughly 93% are singletons. The sample comes from a study of cytomegalovirus exposure and HLA in healthy donors. The donors belonged to the approximately 120-subject validation cohort, separate from the approximately 700-subject first cohort. The chain links TRBV7-8 to TRBJ2-2; D is perhaps TRBD2 (6 bases). Sequenced: PBMCs. This TCR derives from a man younger than 35 in good health and CMV-seropositive. Written as DNA, the CDR3 is TGTGCCAGCAGCCCGCCGGGGCGGGGCAGTACCGGGGAGCTGTTTTTT. Protein product: CASSPPGRGSTGELFF. Together with reference TRBV7-8 and TRBJ2-2, the CDR3 gives the full variable domain: GAGVSQSPRYKVAKRGQDVALRCDPISGHVSLFWYQQALGQGPEFLTYFQNEAQLDKSGLPSDRFFAERPEGSVSTLKIQRTQQEDSAVYLCASSPPGRGSTGELFFGEGSRLTVL.